This T cell receptor (beta chain) was recovered during a study of blood T cells in healthy people across ages. Study conclusions and caveats: Diversity estimates from one million T cells were considered underestimates.

This clonotype was recorded a few times. The antigen is undetermined. A sample-barcoded 5' primer and a J-beta primer mix were used in a second PCR of about 7 to 12 cycles. Every sample gave at least 2.5 million paired-end reads containing CDR3. TCRdb fed the 5' RACE reads into MiXCR, producing one record per CDR3 protein. The sample lists around 800,000 distinct CDR3 sequences; around 24% were seen once. Peripheral blood samples of 9.5 to 10 milliliters were drawn from each donor. Deletions cut 2 bases from V and 0 bases from J, with 13 bases between. CDR3 size: 16 residues. Germline CDR1 is LGHNA and CDR2 is YSLEER. These data were likewise used in another study, on T cells of mothers and their children. That publication notes: A few healthy Caucasian mothers and their six children were the donors.

This receptor was identified in a boy aged 5-17 years in good health. The chain uses TRBV4-3 and TRBJ1-2, with D uncertain. Material: blood. CDR3 sequence: CASSQTSYTANYGYTF. DNA of the CDR3: TGCGCCAGCAGCCAAACGTCTTACACCGCTAACTATGGCTACACCTTC.